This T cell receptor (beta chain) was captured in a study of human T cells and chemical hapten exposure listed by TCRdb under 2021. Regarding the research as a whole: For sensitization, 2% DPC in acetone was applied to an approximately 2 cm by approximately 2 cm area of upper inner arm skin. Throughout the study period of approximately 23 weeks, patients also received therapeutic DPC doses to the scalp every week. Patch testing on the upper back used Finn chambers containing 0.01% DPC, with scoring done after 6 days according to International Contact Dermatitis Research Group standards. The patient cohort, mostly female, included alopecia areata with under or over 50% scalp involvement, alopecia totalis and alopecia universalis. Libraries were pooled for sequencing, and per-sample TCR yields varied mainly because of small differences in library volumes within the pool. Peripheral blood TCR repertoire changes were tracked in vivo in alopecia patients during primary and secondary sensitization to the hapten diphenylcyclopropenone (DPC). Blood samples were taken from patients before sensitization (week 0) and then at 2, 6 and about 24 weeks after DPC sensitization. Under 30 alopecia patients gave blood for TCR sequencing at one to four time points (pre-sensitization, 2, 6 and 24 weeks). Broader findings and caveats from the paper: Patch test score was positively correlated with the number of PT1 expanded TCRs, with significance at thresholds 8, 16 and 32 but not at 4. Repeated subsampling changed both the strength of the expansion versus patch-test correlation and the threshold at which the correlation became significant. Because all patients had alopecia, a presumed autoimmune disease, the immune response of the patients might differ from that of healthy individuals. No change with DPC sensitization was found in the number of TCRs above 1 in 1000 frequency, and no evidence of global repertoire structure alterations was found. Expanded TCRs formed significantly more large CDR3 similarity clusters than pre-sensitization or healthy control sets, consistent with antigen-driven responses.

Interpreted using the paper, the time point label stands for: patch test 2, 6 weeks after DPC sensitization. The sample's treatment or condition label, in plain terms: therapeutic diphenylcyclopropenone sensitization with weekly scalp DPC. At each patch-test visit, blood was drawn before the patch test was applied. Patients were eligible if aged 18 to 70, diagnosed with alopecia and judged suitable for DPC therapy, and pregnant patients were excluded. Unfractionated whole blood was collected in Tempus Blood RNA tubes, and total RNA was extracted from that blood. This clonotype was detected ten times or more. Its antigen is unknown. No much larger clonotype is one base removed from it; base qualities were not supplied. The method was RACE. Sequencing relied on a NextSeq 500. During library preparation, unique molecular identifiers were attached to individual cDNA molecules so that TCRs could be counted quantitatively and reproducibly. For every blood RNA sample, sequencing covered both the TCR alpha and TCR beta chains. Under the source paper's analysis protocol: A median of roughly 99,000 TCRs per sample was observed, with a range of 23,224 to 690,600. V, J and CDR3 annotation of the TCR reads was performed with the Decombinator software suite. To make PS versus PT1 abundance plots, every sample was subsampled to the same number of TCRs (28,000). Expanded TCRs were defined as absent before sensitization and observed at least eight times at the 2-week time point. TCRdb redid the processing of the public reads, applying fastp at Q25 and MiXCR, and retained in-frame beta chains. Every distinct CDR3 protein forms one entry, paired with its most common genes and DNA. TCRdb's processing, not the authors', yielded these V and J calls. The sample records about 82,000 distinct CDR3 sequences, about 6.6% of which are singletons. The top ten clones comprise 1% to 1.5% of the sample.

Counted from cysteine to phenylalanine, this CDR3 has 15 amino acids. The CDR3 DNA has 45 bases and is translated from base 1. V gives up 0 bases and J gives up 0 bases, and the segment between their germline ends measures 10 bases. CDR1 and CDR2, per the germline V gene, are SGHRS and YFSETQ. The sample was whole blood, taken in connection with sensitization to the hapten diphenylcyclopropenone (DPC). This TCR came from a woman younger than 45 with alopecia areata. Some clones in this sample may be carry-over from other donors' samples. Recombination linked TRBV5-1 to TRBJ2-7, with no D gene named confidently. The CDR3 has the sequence CASSLAEAGSYEQYF. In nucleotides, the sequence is TGCGCCAGCAGCTTGGCCGAGGCAGGCTCCTACGAGCAGTACTTC.